Reported below is one TCR beta chain. The data are from a study of blood T cell repertoires in COVID-19. Study in general: Samples taken during acute and convalescent COVID-19 were collected in the United States, Italy and Spain. From T cells, B-cell-depleted T cells, or PBMCs came the material, which was cDNA or gDNA.

TCRdb's table, derived via immunoSEQ multiplex PCR, lists solely in-frame clones and lacks some. The sample lists fewer than 250,000 clones; roughly nine tenths were seen once. Germline lookup yields CDR1 SNHLY and CDR2 FYNNEI. The CDR3 is 15 amino acids. V was trimmed by 6 bases and J by 4 bases, leaving 16 bases between them. The chain carries TRBV2 and TRBJ2-1; the D gene is possibly TRBD2 (5 bases). What was sequenced was peripheral blood. The TCR comes from a young man with acute or convalescent COVID-19. CDR3 loop: CASRNNGNDYNEQFF. The CDR3 nucleotides are TGTGCCAGCAGAAATAACGGGAACGATTACAATGAGCAGTTCTTC.